A selection of T cell receptor beta chains follows, all from one sample in a study of blood T cells in healthy people across ages. TCRdb used MiXCR to reprocess the 5' RACE reads, holding one entry per CDR3 protein. Of hundreds of thousands of distinct CDR3 sequences in the sample, approximately 49% were seen once. The specimen was blood. The receptors originated from a woman aged 60-70 years in good health. The CDR3 runs from the conserved cysteine through the conserved F or W. The D gene is left open where the match is weak. Size is omitted from some rows. Given values are once, few, many or a class for expanded clones.

clone_size,j_call,d_call,v_call,cdr3_aa,cdr3_nt
NA,TRBJ1-6,NA,TRBV7-2,CASSLGLSTSPLHF,TGTGCCAGCAGCTTAGGTCTCTCTACCTCACCCCTCCACTTT
NA,TRBJ2-7,TRBD2,TRBV4-3,CASSRDLAGVTYERYF,TGCGCCAGCAGCCGGGACCTAGCGGGAGTTACCTACGAGCGGTACTTC
NA,TRBJ2-7,NA,TRBV2,CASSGKGREQYF,TGTGCCAGCAGTGGGAAGGGACGCGAGCAGTACTTC
once,TRBJ2-5,NA,TRBV20-1,CSARFQEETQYF,TGCAGTGCTAGATTTCAGGAAGAGACCCAGTACTTC
NA,TRBJ2-7,TRBD1,TRBV7-2,CASSLLGQASPYEQYF,TGTGCCAGCAGCTTACTGGGACAGGCTTCTCCCTACGAGCAGTACTTC
NA,TRBJ2-3,TRBD1,TRBV11-2,CASSFGTGYTDTQYF,TGTGCCAGCAGCTTTGGGACAGGGTACACAGATACGCAGTATTTT
NA,TRBJ2-1,TRBD2,TRBV24-1,CATSDPGTSGNGIYNEQFF,TGTGCCACCAGTGATCCCGGGACTAGCGGGAACGGGATATACAATGAGCAGTTCTTC
NA,TRBJ2-5,NA,TRBV6-1,CASSRLGERETQYF,TGTGCCAGCAGCCGACTAGGGGAGCGAGAGACCCAGTACTTC
NA,TRBJ1-1,NA,TRBV2,CASSAAMNTEAFF,TGTGCCAGCAGTGCGGCTATGAACACTGAAGCTTTCTTT
NA,TRBJ2-1,NA,TRBV20-1,CSASGADWGNEQFF,TGCAGTGCTAGCGGAGCGGACTGGGGAAATGAGCAGTTCTTC
few,TRBJ1-1,NA,TRBV27,CASSLLGSGATEAFF,TGTGCCAGCAGTTTATTAGGCTCAGGGGCCACTGAAGCTTTCTTT
few,TRBJ1-2,NA,TRBV29-1,CSVAPPYRDHGYTF,TGCAGCGTTGCCCCCCCTTACAGGGATCATGGCTACACCTTC
few,TRBJ2-1,NA,TRBV7-2,CASSLWGRSDNEQFF,TGTGCCAGCAGCTTATGGGGGAGATCAGACAATGAGCAGTTCTTC
few,TRBJ2-1,TRBD1,TRBV6-5,CASRGGGQGRNEQFF,TGTGCCAGCAGAGGAGGGGGACAGGGGAGGAATGAGCAGTTCTTC
NA,TRBJ2-7,TRBD1,TRBV28,CASMGQISYEQYF,TGTGCCAGCATGGGACAGATCTCCTACGAGCAGTACTTC
NA,TRBJ2-5,NA,TRBV6-1,CASSEVGGETQYF,TGTGCCAGCAGTGAAGTTGGAGGAGAGACCCAGTACTTC
few,TRBJ2-1,NA,TRBV6-4,CASSAQAESPNEQFF,TGTGCCAGCAGTGCACAGGCGGAGAGCCCCAATGAGCAGTTCTTC
NA,TRBJ2-1,TRBD1,TRBV18,CASSLRGREDYEQFF,TGTGCCAGCTCACTAAGGGGGCGCGAGGACTATGAGCAGTTCTTC
few,TRBJ1-2,NA,TRBV7-2,CASSSDRVLFGYTF,TGTGCCAGCAGCTCGGACCGGGTGCTATTTGGCTACACCTTC
few,TRBJ2-5,NA,TRBV9,CASSVSIGANQETQYF,TGTGCCAGCAGCGTATCAATAGGGGCGAACCAAGAGACCCAGTACTTC
NA,TRBJ2-5,NA,TRBV7-9,CASSSGAGYPGETQYF,TGTGCCAGCAGCTCCGGGGCGGGTTACCCGGGGGAGACCCAGTACTTC
few,TRBJ1-2,NA,TRBV6-5,CASSYRGQGGYTF,TGTGCCAGCAGTTACCGGGGGCAGGGTGGCTACACCTTC
NA,TRBJ1-1,TRBD1,TRBV6-2/TRBV6-3,CASSPQGIEAFF,TGTGCCAGCAGCCCACAGGGGATCGAAGCTTTCTTT
NA,TRBJ2-5,TRBD2,TRBV9,CASSVTSGIQGTQYF,TGTGCCAGCAGCGTAACTAGCGGGATTCAAGGGACCCAGTACTTC
few,TRBJ2-2,TRBD2,TRBV4-3,CASSQELLAGRTGELFF,TGCGCCAGCAGCCAAGAACTCCTAGCGGGGCGCACCGGGGAGCTGTTTTTT
NA,TRBJ2-1,NA,TRBV29-1,CSAAGAVSSYNEQFF,TGCAGCGCCGCCGGGGCAGTAAGCTCCTACAATGAGCAGTTCTTC
NA,TRBJ1-2,TRBD1,TRBV9,CASSVGTGDCGYTF,TGTGCCAGCAGCGTGGGGACAGGGGATTGCGGCTACACCTTC
many,TRBJ1-4,NA,TRBV7-2,CASSVQVGAGEKLFF,TGTGCCAGCAGCGTCCAGGTGGGGGCCGGTGAAAAACTGTTTTTT
few,TRBJ2-5,NA,TRBV20-1,CSASWASGQYF,TGCAGTGCTAGTTGGGCCTCGGGGCAGTACTTC
NA,TRBJ2-5,NA,TRBV28,CASSRLTGTGETQYF,TGTGCCAGCAGTCGCCTCACAGGGACTGGGGAGACCCAGTACTTC